Here is one T cell receptor (beta chain) with its context. Its target is unknown. This sample was taken from a study of lymphopenia after photon versus proton radiotherapy. General study findings and limits: Oligoclonal CD8+ Temra expansion after nadir drove photon patients' diversity drop. Post-nadir TCR diversity decline inversely tracked overall survival among those who died.

The CDR3 totals 12 residues. Trimming shortened V by 4 bases and J by 1 base, and 7 bases separated the two germline ends. Germline V gene data show CDR1 as GTSNPN and CDR2 as SVGIG (reference sequence). Assay: immunoSEQ multiplex PCR; the TCRdb copy retains only in-frame clones and omits some. The repertoire includes roughly 25,000 clones, 80% to 90% of them detected once, and about 19% sits in the top ten. This TCR derives from a man in his fifties with gastric cancer. The input for sequencing was peripheral blood, taken from a patient treated with photon-based radiotherapy. The chain joins TRBV30 to TRBJ1-1; D is undetermined. The CDR3, as DNA: TGTGCCTGGAATAGACAGAACACTGAAGCTTTCTTT. This encodes CAWNRQNTEAFF.